Each of the 31 T cell receptor beta chains below was sequenced from the same sample in a study of CD8 T cells in Susac syndrome. An input of about 0.5 to 1 ug of RNA was subjected to reverse transcription using random hexamers. TCRdb independently ran MiXCR on the immunoSEQ multiplex PCR reads; one entry per CDR3 protein. The sample lists hundreds of thousands of distinct CDR3 sequences, 90% to 97% occurring once. Input material: CD4+ T cells from PBMCs. Receptors were obtained from a human donor with Susac syndrome.

The V gene is TRBV28, the J gene TRBJ2-1; TRBD1 might be the D (6 bases). The germline V gene has CDR1 MDHEN and CDR2 SYDVKM. This CDR3 is 19 amino acids long. With 1 base removed from V and 5 bases from J, the gap between germline ends came to 24 bases. The CDR3 DNA is TGTGCCAGCAGTTTATCCTCCGTACAGGGATGGGGCTACGACAATGAGCAGTTCTTC. It yields the protein CASSLSSVQGWGYDNEQFF.

V is TRBV12-3 or TRBV12-4 and J is TRBJ1-2; 7 nucleotides align to TRBD1. This CDR3 region has 15 residues. Unmatched junction bases numbered 13, after V lost 4 bases and J lost 8 bases. In DNA, the CDR3 is TGTGCCAGCAGTTCAGGGACAGTTTGGTCGAACGGCTACACCTTC. Translation gives CASSSGTVWSNGYTF.

This sequence joins TRBV15 and TRBJ2-5, with 7 bases lining up with TRBD1. V gave up 7 bases and J gave up 5 bases; unmatched junction bases: 10. The CDR3 is made up of 14 amino acids. Germline V lookup: CDR1 LNHNV, CDR2 YYDKDF (reference sequence). Written as DNA, the CDR3 is TGTGCCACCAACGGACAGGATGTTTGGGAGACCCAGTACTTC. It encodes CATNGQDVWETQYF.

The V and J genes are TRBV4-1 and TRBJ1-2; D gene ambiguous. CDR1 is MGHRA and CDR2 is YSYEKL in the germline V gene. V shed 3 bases and J shed 0 bases, with 17 bases lying between them. This CDR3 region has 17 residues. The CDR3 is CASSQTPGGEANYGYTF. The CDR3 coding sequence is TGCGCCAGCAGCCAGACCCCCGGAGGTGAAGCTAACTATGGCTACACCTTC.

The chain has TRBV6-5 and TRBJ2-5; D is unresolved. This CDR3 contains 12 residues. From germline, CDR1 is MNHEY and CDR2 SVGAGI. Trimming took off 6 bases at V and 9 bases at J, with 14 bases between the two ends. The CDR3 DNA is TGTGCCAGCAGGTCCACCAGTGAGGCCCAGTACTTC. Translation gives CASRSTSEAQYF.

The gene calls are TRBV24-1 and TRBJ2-5, with 10 bases that match TRBD2. The CDR3 is 15 amino acids. From germline, CDR1 is KGHDR and CDR2 SFDVKD. J gave up 4 bases and V 4 bases, and 5 bases lay outside the gene matches. The chain's CDR3 is CATSELAGDPETQYF. As DNA, the CDR3 is TGTGCCACCAGTGAGCTAGCGGGAGACCCAGAGACCCAGTACTTC.

This clonotype has a single count. The chain is built from TRBV9 and TRBJ2-1; D is perhaps TRBD1 (6 bases). Trimming took off 2 bases at V and 7 bases at J, with 7 bases between the two ends. Germline CDR1 SGDLS, CDR2 YYNGEE. The CDR3 runs 12 residues. The CDR3 here is CASSVGQNEQFF. The CDR3 DNA reads as TGTGCCAGCAGCGTCGGACAGAATGAGCAGTTCTTC.

V gene TRBV28 combines with J gene TRBJ1-2, with 9 positions matching TRBD1. Germline V gives CDR1 MDHEN, CDR2 SYDVKM. The CDR3 sequence is 13 residues long. With 10 bases clipped from V and 2 bases from J, the junction kept 5 bases outside the gene matches. The DNA for the CDR3 is TGTGCCACCGGGACAGGGACGAACTATGGCTACACCTTC. It is translated as CATGTGTNYGYTF.

The rearrangement joins TRBV20-1 to TRBJ2-7, with D unclear. The CDR3 is made up of 13 amino acids. Per the germline V gene, CDR1 is DFQATT and CDR2 is SNEGSKA (reference sequence). V was clipped by 4 bases and J by 2 bases, with 12 bases between them. The CDR3 DNA reads TGCAGTGCTACCGGCCTTAACCCCTACGAGCAGTACTTC. Its translation: CSATGLNPYEQYF.

The chain has TRBV9 and TRBJ1-1; possible D gene TRBD1, 6 bases. This CDR3 has 13 amino acids. Deletions cut 6 bases from V and 2 bases from J, with 11 bases between. Looked up from germline, CDR1 is SGDLS and CDR2 is YYNGEE. This CDR3 is CASTRGVNTEAFF. In nucleotides, the CDR3 is TGTGCCAGCACCAGGGGAGTCAACACTGAAGCTTTCTTT.

This clonotype has a single count. J is TRBJ2-4 and V is TRBV27, with D possibly matching TRBD1 (5 bases). CDR3 size: 15 residues. Trimming cost V 5 bases and J 2 bases, with 13 bases left between them. CDR1 and CDR2 (germline): MNHEY, SMNVEV (reference sequence). CDR3 nucleotides: TGTGCCAGCAGTACCCGGTTGGGGCCCAAAAACATTCAGTACTTC. Translation: CASSTRLGPKNIQYF.

This sequence joins TRBV20-1 and TRBJ2-5, with 8 bases lining up with TRBD2. This CDR3 is 13 amino acids long. Trimming removed 3 bases from V and 4 bases from J; junction bases left unmatched: 4. Germline V lookup: CDR1 DFQATT, CDR2 SNEGSKA (reference sequence). The CDR3 sequence: CSARGLGLETQYF. For the CDR3, the DNA is TGCAGTGCTAGGGGACTAGGGCTAGAGACCCAGTACTTC.

The J gene is TRBJ1-1, the V gene TRBV29-1; D unclear. This CDR3 has 13 amino acids. Trimming took 2 bases from V and 0 from J, leaving 7 bases between them. CDR1 SQVTM and CDR2 ANQGSEA come from the germline V gene. DNA for the CDR3: TGCAGCGTTGAAAGGCGGATGAACACTGAAGCTTTCTTT. Translating gives CSVERRMNTEAFF.

The chain carries TRBV5-1 and TRBJ2-1; 11 positions agree with TRBD2. The CDR3 totals 15 residues. V trimming: 2 bases; J trimming: 7 bases; junction bases outside the gene matches: 5. Germline lookup yields CDR1 SGHRS and CDR2 YFSETQ. The CDR3 DNA reads TGCGCCAGCAGCTTTAGCGGGAGGGCCCTGAATGAGCAGTTCTTC. Amino acids: CASSFSGRALNEQFF.

This chain connects TRBV2 to TRBJ2-5; D remains unclear. CDR1 and CDR2 from the germline V gene are SNHLY and FYNNEI. The CDR3 runs 14 residues. Trimming pared 7 bases from V and 1 base from J, leaving 13 bases between. CDR3 nucleotides: TGTGCCAGCACCCTGGAGCGCGGCCAAGAGACCCAGTACTTC. Translation: CASTLERGQETQYF.

The chain couples TRBV29-1 to TRBJ1-1; possibly TRBD1 for D (5 bases). V lost 4 bases to trimming and J lost 11 bases, with 14 bases between them. CDR3 length: 11 residues. Germline-derived CDR1 and CDR2 are SQVTM and ANQGSEA. CDR3 loop: CSVVPPRGAFF. The DNA of the CDR3 is TGCAGCGTTGTTCCGCCCCGGGGGGCTTTCTTT.

The gene calls are TRBV23-1 and TRBJ1-1, with no clear D. TRBV23-1 is designated an ORF whose function remains uncertain. Trimming pared 4 bases from V and 4 bases from J, leaving 7 bases between. This CDR3 has 12 residues. DNA for the CDR3: TGCGCCAGCAGTCGGTGGAGCACTGAAGCTTTCTTT. Translating it yields CASSRWSTEAFF.

The chain recombines TRBV6-5 with TRBJ2-7; 9 bases are a match to TRBD2. V trimming: 1 base; J trimming: 7 bases; junction bases outside the gene matches: 5. This CDR3 contains 14 residues. The germline CDR1 and CDR2 sequences are MNHEY and SVGAGI. The CDR3 DNA sequence: TGTGCCAGCAGTTACTTAGCGGGAGCTCAGGAGCAGTACTTC. This encodes CASSYLAGAQEQYF.

The CDR3 spells CASTVATVQHEQFF. The CDR3 DNA reads as TGTGCCAGCACCGTGGCGACCGTACAGCATGAGCAGTTCTTC. The genes are TRBV7-9 and TRBJ2-1; no clear D gene. The CDR3 loop spans 14 amino acids. Trimming removed 7 bases from V and 8 bases from J, with 18 bases in between. The germline CDR1 and CDR2 sequences are SEHNR and FQNEAQ (reference sequence).

This chain joins TRBV20-1 and TRBJ2-7, with D possibly being TRBD1 or TRBD2 (5 bases each). The CDR3 sequence is 12 residues long. CDR1 is DFQATT, CDR2 SNEGSKA, per germline (reference sequence). The V end lost 6 bases, the J end lost 0 bases, and 9 bases lay between the germline ends. The CDR3 region is CSARGGSYEQYF. Here the CDR3 DNA reads TGCAGTGCCCGTGGGGGCTCCTACGAGCAGTACTTC.

The chain uses TRBV11-1 and TRBJ2-7, with 10 bases aligning to TRBD2. J gave up 3 bases and V 6 bases, and 8 bases lay outside the gene matches. CDR1 SGHAT and CDR2 FQDESV come from the germline V gene (reference sequence). The CDR3 spans 15 residues. CDR3 DNA sequence: TGTGCCAGCAGTTTAAGGAGGACTAGCGGCTACGAGCAGTACTTC. Protein product: CASSLRRTSGYEQYF.

V gene TRBV29-1 combines with J gene TRBJ1-5; no clear D gene. This CDR3 is 13 amino acids long. Trimming removed 6 bases at V and 7 bases at J, with 16 bases between. Germline lookup yields CDR1 SQVTM and CDR2 ANQGSEA. The CDR3 nucleotides read TGCAGCGTCGGACGGGCCCCTGGGCAGCCCCAGCATTTT. Its translation is CSVGRAPGQPQHF. Full variable domain (missing parts from reference TRBV29-1 and TRBJ1-5): SAVISQKPSRDICQRGTSLTIQCQVDSQVTMMFWYRQQPGQSLTLIATANQGSEATYESGFVIDKFPISRPNLTFSTLTVSNMSPEDSSIYLCSVGRAPGQPQHFGDGTRLSIL.

DNA for the CDR3: TGTGCCAGCAGTTTTTACCGGGAGAGCAATGAGCAGTTCTTC. Its protein is CASSFYRESNEQFF. The chain combines TRBV12-3 or TRBV12-4 with TRBJ2-1, with D possibly matching TRBD2 (6 bases). V was clipped by 3 bases and J by 6 bases, with 12 bases between them. This CDR3 has 14 residues.

This sequence joins TRBV5-1 and TRBJ1-1, with TRBD1 as a possible D gene (5 bases). This CDR3 is built from 17 residues. Trimming stripped 0 bases from V and 0 bases from J, with 15 bases between. Germline V gene lookup returns CDR1 SGHRS and CDR2 YFSETQ. CDR3 DNA: TGCGCCAGCAGCTTGGTGGCTGGGGCGGGAATGAACACTGAAGCTTTCTTT. Translation gives CASSLVAGAGMNTEAFF.

This clonotype has a handful of counts. The rearrangement joins TRBV6-5 to TRBJ1-5; D perhaps matches TRBD1 (5 bases). Per germline, CDR1 MNHEY and CDR2 SVGAGI. V lost 6 bases and J lost 2, with 5 bases in between. CDR3 size: 12 residues. The CDR3 sequence is CASRQGNQPQHF. The DNA of the CDR3 is TGTGCCAGCAGACAGGGCAATCAGCCCCAGCATTTT.

The genes are TRBV6-5 and TRBJ2-5, with D possibly being TRBD2 (6 bases). Germline V lookup: CDR1 MNHEY, CDR2 SVGAGI. The CDR3 length is 14 residues. With 3 bases removed from V and 3 bases from J, the gap between germline ends came to 11 bases. CDR3 region: CASSYRLAKETQYF. CDR3 coding DNA: TGTGCCAGCAGTTATAGGCTAGCGAAAGAGACCCAGTACTTC.

The chain combines TRBV15 with TRBJ2-5, with unresolved D. Germline CDR1 reads LNHNV; CDR2 reads YYDKDF (reference sequence). This CDR3 is 12 amino acids long. The V end lost 3 bases, the J end lost 4 bases, and 6 bases lay between the germline ends. CDR3 bases: TGTGCCACCAGCAGCGGTAGAGAGACCCAGTACTTC. This translates into CATSSGRETQYF. The whole variable domain, filled in from reference TRBV15 and TRBJ2-5, reads DAMVIQNPRYQVTQFGKPVTLSCSQTLNHNVMYWYQQKSSQAPKLLFHYYDKDFNNEADTPDNFQSRRPNTSFCFLDIRSPGLGDTAMYLCATSSGRETQYFGPGTRLLVL.

This clonotype was detected once. This chain links TRBV7-3 with TRBJ2-5; TRBD2 aligns across 8 bases. Germline CDR1 reads SGHTA; CDR2 reads FQGTGA. The junction had 12 bases not matched to a gene; V was cut back by 4 bases and J by 5 bases. The CDR3 is made up of 16 amino acids. The CDR3 sequence: CASSSSSGRGSETQYF. The CDR3 region has the DNA TGTGCCAGCAGCTCCTCCAGCGGGAGAGGGTCGGAGACCCAGTACTTC.

This sequence joins TRBV29-1 and TRBJ1-2, with D hard to call. The CDR3 runs to 12 residues. Germline values: CDR1 SQVTM, CDR2 ANQGSEA. V dropped 6 bases and J dropped 4 bases, with 12 bases sitting between them. The CDR3 here is CSVEEVPYGYTF. DNA for the CDR3: TGCAGCGTCGAGGAGGTTCCCTATGGCTACACCTTC. The entire variable domain, with the rest obtained from reference TRBV29-1 and TRBJ1-2, is as follows: SAVISQKPSRDICQRGTSLTIQCQVDSQVTMMFWYRQQPGQSLTLIATANQGSEATYESGFVIDKFPISRPNLTFSTLTVSNMSPEDSSIYLCSVEEVPYGYTFGSGTRLTVV.

This chain joins TRBV9 and TRBJ2-5, with 11 nucleotides matching TRBD1. The ends lost 0 bases at V and 1 base at J; junction bases unmatched: 5. Per germline, CDR1 SGDLS and CDR2 YYNGEE. The CDR3 covers 17 residues. The CDR3 nucleotides are TGTGCCAGCAGCGTAGAGGCGGGACAGGGGGGCCAAGAGACCCAGTACTTC. This sequence encodes CASSVEAGQGGQETQYF.

The chain uses TRBV29-1 and TRBJ2-1; 10 bases align to TRBD2. After removal of 5 bases from V and 4 bases from J, the junction contained 5 bases not matched to a gene. The CDR3 runs to 14 residues. Germline CDR1 and CDR2: SQVTM and ANQGSEA. The CDR3 is CSVSGGLAYNEQFF. CDR3 nucleotides: TGCAGCGTTTCTGGGGGACTAGCGTACAATGAGCAGTTCTTC.